Below are 29 T cell receptor beta chains sequenced from a single sample in a study of response to subunit inactivated influenza vaccine. In TCRdb, the RT-PCR reads were re-called with MiXCR into one record per CDR3 protein. This sample has some 520,000 distinct CDR3 sequences, with approximately 16% found just once. The sequencing used CD4+ T cells sorted from PBMCs, collected about 23 months after vaccination. The receptors were gathered from a man aged 45 to 75 who received an inactivated influenza vaccine.

This clonotype has just a few counts. This chain connects TRBV27 to TRBJ2-1; D may be TRBD2 (5 bases). The germline gives CDR1 MNHEY, CDR2 SMNVEV (reference sequence). The CDR3 spans 13 residues. Trimming left V 0 bases short and J 7 bases short, with 7 bases between. CDR3 nucleotide sequence: TGTGCCAGCAGTTTATCGAGGAGGAATGAGCAGTTCTTC. This sequence encodes CASSLSRRNEQFF.

This clonotype was counted between two and nine times. V usage is TRBV6-1 and J usage is TRBJ1-3; 8 bases line up with TRBD1. This CDR3 contains 14 residues. V shed 6 bases and J 5 bases; nucleotides not matched to a gene: 6. Germline V gene data show CDR1 as MNHNS and CDR2 as SASEGT. DNA for the CDR3: TGTGCCAGCAGAGGACAGGGCATACGAAACACCATATATTTT. Protein: CASRGQGIRNTIYF.

V gene TRBV28 combines with J gene TRBJ2-7, with D possibly matching TRBD2 (5 bases). V lost 6 bases to trimming and J lost 0 bases, with 9 bases between them. This CDR3 is built from 13 residues. Germline loops: CDR1 MDHEN, CDR2 SYDVKM. The CDR3 DNA reads as TGTGCCAGCAGCGGGGTCCCCTCCTACGAGCAGTACTTC. Amino acids: CASSGVPSYEQYF.

The V gene is TRBV12-3 or TRBV12-4, the J gene TRBJ1-2; TRBD1 matches at 7 bases. V was pared by 7 bases and J by 7 bases, with 9 bases of the junction left unmatched. CDR3 size: 13 residues. CDR3 DNA: TGTGCCAGCAAACAGGGGTTTTCCGGTGGCTACACCTTC. Translation: CASKQGFSGGYTF.

The count of this clonotype is one. This chain links TRBV5-1 with TRBJ1-1; 7 bases map to TRBD1. The CDR3 totals 15 residues. After removal of 4 bases from V and 4 bases from J, the junction contained 10 bases not matched to a gene. Germline CDR1 SGHRS, CDR2 YFSETQ. The CDR3 region is CASSKNTGEGTEAFF. In DNA, the CDR3 is TGCGCCAGCAGCAAAAATACAGGGGAAGGCACTGAAGCTTTCTTT. Together with reference TRBV5-1 and TRBJ1-1, the CDR3 gives the full variable domain: KAGVTQTPRYLIKTRGQQVTLSCSPISGHRSVSWYQQTPGQGLQFLFEYFSETQRNKGNFPGRFSGRQFSNSRSEMNVSTLELGDSALYLCASSKNTGEGTEAFFGQGTRLTVV.

This clonotype was observed a few times. The genes are TRBV3-1 and TRBJ2-1, with 8 bases that match TRBD1. CDR3 length equals 15 residues. Germline CDR1 reads LGHDT; CDR2 reads YNNKEL (reference sequence). V gave up 1 base and J gave up 5 bases; unmatched junction bases: 4. The CDR3 DNA sequence: TGTGCCAGCAGCCAAGGTCGGACAGGGAACAATGAGCAGTTCTTC. Protein product: CASSQGRTGNNEQFF.

In DNA form, the CDR3 reads TGTGCCAGTACGGAGGGATTCACAGATACGCAGTATTTT. Translation: CASTEGFTDTQYF. The genes are TRBV19 and TRBJ2-3, with TRBD2 as a possible D gene (6 bases). The ends were cut back, 7 bases at V and 2 bases at J, with 10 bases in the middle. Germline lookup yields CDR1 LNHDA and CDR2 SQIVND (reference sequence). CDR3 length equals 13 residues.

The sample holds a few counts of this clonotype. The rearrangement joins TRBV5-1 to TRBJ1-6; D is unresolved. CDR1 and CDR2 from the germline V gene are SGHRS and YFSETQ. Trimming shortened V by 4 bases and J by 5 bases, and 16 bases separated the two germline ends. There are 16 residues in the CDR3. CDR3 sequence (DNA): TGCGCCAGCAGCGCACGGAGCGGGCGGGATAATTCACCCCTCCACTTT. This translates into CASSARSGRDNSPLHF. Full variable domain (missing parts from reference TRBV5-1 and TRBJ1-6): KAGVTQTPRYLIKTRGQQVTLSCSPISGHRSVSWYQQTPGQGLQFLFEYFSETQRNKGNFPGRFSGRQFSNSRSEMNVSTLELGDSALYLCASSARSGRDNSPLHFGNGTRLTVT.

This clonotype was seen a handful of times. This chain's CDR3 is CASSSQPGELFF. The CDR3 DNA follows: TGTGCCAGCAGTTCCCAGCCCGGGGAGCTGTTTTTT. The V and J genes are TRBV12-3 or TRBV12-4 and TRBJ2-2; no clear D gene. This CDR3 is built from 12 residues. Deletions cut 4 bases from V and 6 bases from J, with 6 bases between.

This clonotype was seen only a few times. The chain carries TRBV28 and TRBJ2-2; the match to TRBD2 covers 7 bases. Germline V lookup: CDR1 MDHEN, CDR2 SYDVKM. V was pared by 10 bases and J by 5 bases, with 7 bases of the junction left unmatched. The CDR3 contains 13 residues. CDR3 DNA sequence: TGTGCCACCCAGCGGGAAAGTACCGGGGAGCTGTTTTTT. Translation gives CATQRESTGELFF.

V is TRBV2 and J is TRBJ1-5; D is uncertain. Between the trimmed V and J ends, which lost 3 bases and 5 bases, there was a span of 11 bases. The CDR3 has 14 residues. Looked up from germline, CDR1 is SNHLY and CDR2 is FYNNEI. The CDR3 spells CASSDLSSYQPQHF. In nucleotides, the CDR3 is TGTGCCAGCAGTGACTTGAGCAGCTATCAGCCCCAGCATTTT.

The chain recombines TRBV12-3 or TRBV12-4 with TRBJ1-6, with 8 positions matching TRBD1. V dropped 8 bases and J dropped 9; count of bases not matched to a gene: 3. The CDR3 is made up of 12 amino acids. CDR3 sequence (DNA): TGTGCCAGCCGGACAGGGAGTTCACCCCTCCACTTT. Protein sequence: CASRTGSSPLHF.

The DNA of the CDR3 is TGTGCCACCAGTGATCTGCGTAGCGGGGTTAGCTCCTACAATGAGCAGTTCTTC. The encoded protein is CATSDLRSGVSSYNEQFF. The rearrangement joins TRBV24-1 to TRBJ2-1; 8 nucleotides align to TRBD2. This CDR3 is built from 18 residues. The trim removed 3 bases at V and 0 bases at J, leaving 9 bases unmatched. CDR1 is KGHDR, CDR2 SFDVKD, per germline.

This clonotype has just a few counts. The chain recombines TRBV7-2 with TRBJ1-5; D unclear. V gave up 8 bases and J gave up 3 bases, with 14 bases separating them. The CDR3 contains 14 residues. Germline CDR1 and CDR2: SGHTA and FQGNSA. The CDR3 here is CASASDRYNQPQHF. The DNA for the CDR3 is TGTGCCAGCGCATCGGACCGATACAATCAGCCCCAGCATTTT.

Many counts were recorded for this clonotype. The rearrangement joins TRBV20-1 to TRBJ1-1; D is perhaps TRBD1 (5 bases). Trimming shortened V by 3 bases and J by 2 bases, and 10 bases separated the two germline ends. Germline CDR1 reads DFQATT; CDR2 reads SNEGSKA (reference sequence). This CDR3 comprises 13 residues. Written as DNA, the CDR3 is TGCAGTGCTAGTCGACAGATAAACACTGAAGCTTTCTTT. Protein: CSASRQINTEAFF.

This CDR3 is CASSRILSAPGANVLTF. CDR3 nucleotide sequence: TGTGCCAGCAGCCGAATTCTTTCCGCCCCTGGGGCCAACGTCCTGACTTTC. The V and J genes are TRBV3-1 and TRBJ2-6; D not resolved. Per the germline V gene, CDR1 is LGHDT and CDR2 is YNNKEL (reference sequence). Trimming left V 4 bases short and J 2 bases short, with 15 bases between. The CDR3 has 17 amino acids.

CDR3 in DNA: TGTGCCAGCAGTTCGGCGAAGGTTACTGAAGCTTTCTTT. Its translation is CASSSAKVTEAFF. This chain uses TRBV12-3 or TRBV12-4 with TRBJ1-1; D not certain. V was shortened by 4 bases and J by 5 bases, with 11 bases between the two germline ends. The CDR3 has 13 amino acids.

A few counts support this clonotype. The chain has TRBV20-1 and TRBJ1-5, with 7 bases lining up with TRBD1. The CDR3 is 15 amino acids. CDR1 is DFQATT, CDR2 SNEGSKA, per germline (reference sequence). V shed 1 base, J shed 3 bases, and the junction held 6 bases outside the gene matches. The chain's CDR3 is CSARVPGGVNQPQHF. CDR3 DNA sequence: TGCAGTGCTAGAGTTCCAGGGGGGGTCAATCAGCCCCAGCATTTT.

This clonotype was found many times. This chain uses TRBV2 with TRBJ2-1; weak D call: TRBD2 (5 bases). CDR1 and CDR2 (germline): SNHLY, FYNNEI. Trimming took off 5 bases at V and 2 bases at J, with 16 bases between the two ends. This CDR3 comprises 16 residues. The CDR3 loop reads CASSPFEIATYNEQFF. Here the CDR3 DNA reads TGTGCCAGCAGTCCTTTTGAGATAGCGACCTACAATGAGCAGTTCTTC.

The chain carries TRBV28 and TRBJ2-1; a weak D match, TRBD2 (6 bases). This CDR3 has 16 residues. CDR1 and CDR2 from the germline V gene are MDHEN and SYDVKM. The V end lost 4 bases, the J end lost 0 bases, and 13 bases lay between the germline ends. Here the CDR3 DNA reads TGTGCCAGCAGTTCTCCCGACGGGAGCTCCTACAATGAGCAGTTCTTC. Translated: CASSSPDGSSYNEQFF.

This clonotype was found many times. The chain combines TRBV20-1 with TRBJ1-6; D gene ambiguous. V was clipped by 2 bases and J by 4 bases, with 6 bases between them. There are 13 residues in the CDR3. CDR1 is DFQATT, CDR2 SNEGSKA, per germline (reference sequence). CDR3 amino acids: CSARTAYNSPLHF. The CDR3 DNA reads as TGCAGTGCTAGAACTGCTTATAATTCACCCCTCCACTTT.

This clonotype was detected ten times or more. CDR3 in amino acids: CASSPGDYGYTF. DNA of the CDR3: TGTGCCAGCAGCCCCGGGGACTATGGCTACACCTTC. V usage is TRBV11-2 and J usage is TRBJ1-2; D remains unclear. The CDR3 runs to 12 residues. Trimming took 5 bases from V and 3 from J, leaving 7 bases between them. Germline V gene lookup returns CDR1 SGHAT and CDR2 FQNNGV.

The chain uses TRBV5-1 and TRBJ2-2; possibly TRBD2 for D (6 bases). Germline V gene data show CDR1 as SGHRS and CDR2 as YFSETQ. This CDR3 contains 16 residues. With 2 bases removed from V and 5 bases from J, the gap between germline ends came to 16 bases. The CDR3 coding sequence is TGCGCCAGCAGCTTATCGTCCAGGGCGGGGACCGGGGAGCTGTTTTTT. Translating gives CASSLSSRAGTGELFF.

This clonotype has only a few counts. The rearrangement joins TRBV28 to TRBJ1-5, with D unclear. CDR1 and CDR2 from the germline V gene are MDHEN and SYDVKM. CDR3 length equals 12 residues. Trimming took off 6 bases at V and 7 bases at J, with 10 bases between the two ends. This chain's CDR3 is CASRFPNQPQHF. The CDR3 DNA is TGTGCCAGCAGGTTCCCTAACCAGCCCCAGCATTTT. The full variable domain, in which reference TRBV28 and TRBJ1-5 provide the parts outside the CDR3, is DVKVTQSSRYLVKRTGEKVFLECVQDMDHENMFWYRQDPGLGLRLIYFSYDVKMKEKGDIPEGYSVSREKKERFSLILESASTNQTSMYLCASRFPNQPQHFGDGTRLSIL.

The rearrangement joins TRBV5-1 to TRBJ1-6, with D hard to call. CDR3 length: 12 residues. The germline gives CDR1 SGHRS, CDR2 YFSETQ. The V end was cut by 5 bases, the J end by 7 bases, with 7 bases between. The CDR3 DNA is TGCGCCAGCAGGGATACAAATTCACCCCTCCACTTT. It codes for CASRDTNSPLHF.

The table lists this clonotype with a few counts. The J gene is TRBJ1-1, the V gene TRBV20-1; D may be TRBD1 (6 bases). Germline V gene sequence: CDR1 DFQATT, CDR2 SNEGSKA (reference sequence). The CDR3 contains 13 residues. V was pared by 4 bases and J by 0 bases, with 9 bases between. This CDR3 is CSATGDLNTEAFF. The CDR3 region has the DNA TGCAGTGCTACAGGGGATTTGAACACTGAAGCTTTCTTT.

This chain uses TRBV12-3 or TRBV12-4 with TRBJ2-7, with D possibly being TRBD2 (5 bases). The CDR3 runs to 13 residues. V lost 2 bases and J lost 5, with 10 bases in between. The CDR3 spells CASSLNGENEQYF. Here the CDR3 DNA reads TGTGCCAGCAGTTTAAACGGGGAAAACGAGCAGTACTTC.

This clonotype was recorded at least ten times. This chain uses TRBV3-1 with TRBJ1-6; possible D gene TRBD1, 5 bases. V was trimmed by 0 bases and J by 12 bases, leaving 21 bases between them. Germline CDR1 LGHDT, CDR2 YNNKEL (reference sequence). CDR3 size: 17 residues. The CDR3 DNA is TGTGCCAGCAGCCAAGATGGTGGGCAGGCTTCGGGGGGACCCCTCCACTTT. This gives the protein CASSQDGGQASGGPLHF.

The chain links TRBV10-1 to TRBJ2-5; D assignment may be TRBD1 or TRBD2 (5 bases each). Germline V CDR1 and CDR2: WNHNN, SYGVQD (reference sequence). This CDR3 is built from 13 residues. V lost 2 bases to trimming and J lost 7 bases, with 11 bases between them. Here the CDR3 DNA reads TGCGCCAGCAGTGAGGACCCTGGGGGGACCCAGTACTTC. Translating gives CASSEDPGGTQYF.